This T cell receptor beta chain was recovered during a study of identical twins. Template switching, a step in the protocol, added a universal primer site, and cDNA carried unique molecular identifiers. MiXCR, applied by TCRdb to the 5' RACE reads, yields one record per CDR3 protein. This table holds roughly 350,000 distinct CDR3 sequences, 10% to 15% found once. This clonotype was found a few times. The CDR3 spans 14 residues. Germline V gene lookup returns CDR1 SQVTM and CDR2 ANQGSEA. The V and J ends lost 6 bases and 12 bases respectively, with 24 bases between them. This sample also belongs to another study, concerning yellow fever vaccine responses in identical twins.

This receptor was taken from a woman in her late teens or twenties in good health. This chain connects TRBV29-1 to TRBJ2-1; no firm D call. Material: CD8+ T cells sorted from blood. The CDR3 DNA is TGCAGCGTCGTCTGGCCGACTCTGGCGCGCGGGCAGTTCTTC. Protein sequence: CSVVWPTLARGQFF.